This T cell receptor beta chain was retrieved from a study of blood T cell repertoires in COVID-19. Assay: immunoSEQ multiplex PCR; the TCRdb copy retains only in-frame clones and omits some. The top ten hold about 2.6% of the sample, which has roughly 150,000 clones, more than 70% seen once. The CDR3 sequence is 16 residues long. Germline V gene data show CDR1 as LNHDA and CDR2 as SQIVND (reference sequence). The V and J ends lost 7 bases and 6 bases, in that order; junction bases with no gene match: 14. The source material was peripheral blood. The clonotype comes from a man aged 55 to 70 with acute or convalescent COVID-19. The V and J genes are TRBV19 and TRBJ1-5; 8 nucleotides line up with TRBD1. CDR3 coding DNA: TGTGCCAGTAAGTTAAGCATGGACAGGGTGTTTCAGCCCCAGCATTTT. Translating gives CASKLSMDRVFQPQHF.